These T cell receptor beta chains were read from a single sample in a study of blood T cell repertoires in COVID-19. Generated by immunoSEQ multiplex PCR, the TCRdb table keeps only in-frame clones and is missing some. The table lists 100,000 to 150,000 clones, roughly three quarters of them singletons. Sequenced input: peripheral blood. These receptors came from a middle-aged man with active or convalescent COVID-19. The CDR3 runs from the conserved cysteine through the conserved F or W. A D gene is named only where the DNA matches it firmly. For some rows the clone size is stated as once, few or many, or as a class when expanded; others skip it.

J gene: TRBJ1-6; V gene: TRBV7-8; D gene: TRBD1; clone size: many; CDR3 protein: CASSLGQGANSPLHF; CDR3 DNA: TGTGCCAGCAGCTTGGGACAGGGGGCGAATTCACCCCTCCACTTT
J gene: TRBJ2-1; V gene: TRBV6-5; D gene: -; clone size: -; CDR3 protein: CASADYNEQFF; CDR3 DNA: TGTGCCAGCGCGGACTACAATGAGCAGTTCTTC
J gene: TRBJ1-2; V gene: TRBV6-5; D gene: TRBD1; clone size: once; CDR3 protein: CASSLGQGVGYGYTF; CDR3 DNA: TGTGCCAGCAGTCTCGGCCAGGGGGTTGGCTATGGCTACACCTTC
J gene: TRBJ2-1; V gene: TRBV3-1/TRBV3-2; D gene: -; clone size: -; CDR3 protein: CASAPGLDTYNEQFF; CDR3 DNA: TGTGCCAGCGCACCGGGACTTGACACCTACAATGAGCAGTTCTTC
J gene: TRBJ2-7; V gene: TRBV5-1; D gene: TRBD1; clone size: -; CDR3 protein: CASSAPGQGTYEQYF; CDR3 DNA: TGCGCCAGCAGCGCCCCGGGACAGGGGACCTACGAGCAGTACTTC
J gene: TRBJ2-2; V gene: TRBV4-3; D gene: -; clone size: -; CDR3 protein: CASSLRATGSGELFF; CDR3 DNA: TGCGCCAGCAGCCTCCGGGCTACCGGGAGCGGGGAGCTGTTTTTT
J gene: TRBJ1-5; V gene: TRBV11-2; D gene: -; clone size: -; CDR3 protein: CASSLDRVGQPQHF; CDR3 DNA: TGTGCCAGCAGCTTAGACAGGGTGGGTCAGCCCCAGCATTTT
J gene: TRBJ1-1; V gene: TRBV7-7; D gene: -; clone size: -; CDR3 protein: CASLQGNTEAFF; CDR3 DNA: TGTGCTAGTCTCCAGGGGAACACTGAAGCTTTCTTT
J gene: TRBJ1-1; V gene: TRBV30; D gene: -; clone size: -; CDR3 protein: CAWSSEVVVTEAFF; CDR3 DNA: TGTGCCTGGAGCTCGGAGGTCGTGGTCACTGAAGCTTTCTTT
J gene: TRBJ1-2; V gene: TRBV5-1; D gene: -; clone size: -; CDR3 protein: CASSLDGPVNYGYTF; CDR3 DNA: TGCGCCAGCAGCTTGGATGGGCCAGTGAACTATGGCTACACCTTC
J gene: TRBJ1-6; V gene: TRBV7-2; D gene: -; clone size: -; CDR3 protein: CASSFGQNSPLHF; CDR3 DNA: TGTGCCAGCAGCTTTGGACAGAATTCACCCCTCCACTTT
J gene: TRBJ2-1; V gene: TRBV9; D gene: -; clone size: few; CDR3 protein: CASSVAPTFSVHEQFF; CDR3 DNA: TGTGCCAGCAGCGTAGCTCCGACTTTTTCAGTCCATGAGCAGTTCTTC
J gene: TRBJ2-3; V gene: TRBV6-6; D gene: TRBD2; clone size: -; CDR3 protein: CASSLRGGDTQYF; CDR3 DNA: TGTGCCAGCAGTCTACGGGGGGGAGATACGCAGTATTTT
J gene: TRBJ2-3; V gene: TRBV7-9; D gene: -; clone size: few; CDR3 protein: CASSLEGGPDKTDTQYF; CDR3 DNA: TGTGCCAGCAGCTTAGAGGGAGGCCCGGACAAAACAGATACGCAGTATTTT
J gene: TRBJ2-5; V gene: TRBV29-1; D gene: TRBD1; clone size: -; CDR3 protein: CSATGDRGPETQYF; CDR3 DNA: TGCAGCGCCACCGGGGACAGGGGCCCGGAGACCCAGTACTTC
J gene: TRBJ1-1; V gene: TRBV29-1; D gene: TRBD1; clone size: -; CDR3 protein: CSVDRGRDTEAFF; CDR3 DNA: TGCAGCGTAGACAGGGGTAGAGACACTGAAGCTTTCTTT
J gene: TRBJ1-1; V gene: TRBV3-1/TRBV3-2; D gene: -; clone size: -; CDR3 protein: CASSQERRQPNTEAFF; CDR3 DNA: TGTGCCAGCAGCCAAGAGCGCAGACAGCCGAACACTGAAGCTTTCTTT